This note documents a single T cell receptor beta chain sequence. No antigen is known for it. The data are from a study of PD-1 blockade in classical Hodgkin lymphoma. V lost 5 bases and J lost 5, with 19 bases in between. CDR3 length: 15 amino acids. CDR1 is MNHEY and CDR2 is SMNVEV in the germline V gene (reference sequence). Every patient had relapsed following autologous stem cell transplantation, and cohorts differed in brentuximab vedotin exposure. Using immunoSEQ multiplex PCR, the repertoire was profiled, and TCRdb retains in-frame clones only, with some absent. The data contain 10,000 to 15,000 clones, about 90% of them singletons. Findings and caveats of the study: What caused the repertoire differences, perhaps disease activity or prior therapy, remains undefined. Newly diagnosed patients were said to have less baseline TCR diversity than healthy donors did.

The sequencing here drew on peripheral blood mononuclear cells (PBMCs), taken at baseline. The sequence derives from a human donor with classical Hodgkin lymphoma. The chain recombines TRBV27 with TRBJ2-7; unclear D gene. This CDR3 reads CASSPGPTPGHEQYF. The CDR3 bases are TGTGCCAGCAGTCCTGGACCGACTCCTGGCCACGAGCAGTACTTC.